The subject of this entry is one TCR beta chain. Per the study methods: Nucleated cell counts were estimated from reference gene primer amplification. Produced via immunoSEQ multiplex PCR; TCRdb's table is partial and in-frame only. V, J and clone size reflect that table, while D and trimming were determined from the DNA. The sample yields some 140,000 clones, about four fifths seen once. This entry comes from a study of blood T cell repertoires in COVID-19. Whole-study context: Sources were T cells, B-cell-depleted T cells, or PBMCs; the material itself was cDNA or gDNA.

The CDR3 has 14 residues. With V trimmed by 3 bases and J by 5 bases, 7 bases remained unmatched. Looked up from germline, CDR1 is SGDLS and CDR2 is YYNGEE. Sequencing was performed on peripheral blood. The rearrangement joins TRBV9 to TRBJ2-7, with 8 bases matching TRBD1. The sequence came from a man older than 75 with acute or convalescent COVID-19. The CDR3 sequence is CASSARGQSDEQYF. The CDR3 DNA sequence: TGTGCCAGCAGCGCCAGGGGGCAGTCGGACGAGCAGTACTTC.